These 20 T cell receptor beta chains share one sample of origin, sequenced in a study of OX40 agonist ivuxolimab in advanced cancers. Profiling relied on immunoSEQ multiplex PCR, and the TCRdb table lists in-frame clones only, not all of them. This table has approximately 61,000 clones, roughly nine tenths appearing once. The sequences come from CD4+ or CD8+ T cells sorted from blood, collected in a trial of the OX40 agonist ivuxolimab. All receptors come from an adult with an advanced solid tumor such as melanoma, head and neck, liver or kidney cancer.

The V and J genes are TRBV4-3 and TRBJ2-6; D not certain. Trimming cost V 3 bases and J 0 bases, with 12 bases left between them. This CDR3 is 17 amino acids long. The germline gives CDR1 LGHNA, CDR2 YSLEER. DNA for the CDR3: TGCGCCAGCAGCCACACCAGGCCTACCTCTGGGGCCAACGTCCTGACTTTC. Its protein product is CASSHTRPTSGANVLTF.

V is TRBV7-2 and J is TRBJ1-5; D remains unclear. The CDR3 length is 15 residues. Germline V lookup: CDR1 SGHTA, CDR2 FQGNSA. Trimming pared 5 bases from V and 0 bases from J, leaving 11 bases between. The CDR3 here is CASSPGFTSNQPQHF. Here the CDR3 DNA reads TGTGCCAGCAGCCCGGGATTCACTAGCAATCAGCCCCAGCATTTT.

The rearrangement uses TRBV30 and TRBJ2-3; TRBD2 agrees at 8 bases. CDR3 size: 18 residues. Germline CDR1 and CDR2: GTSNPN and SVGIG (reference sequence). The junction had 14 bases not matched to a gene; V was cut back by 3 bases and J by 0 bases. The DNA of the CDR3 is TGTGCCTGGAGAGAAAGAAAGCGGGCTAGCGGGAGCACAGATACGCAGTATTTT. Protein: CAWRERKRASGSTDTQYF.

This chain uses TRBV14 with TRBJ2-6; D perhaps matches TRBD1 (6 bases). Germline CDR1 and CDR2: SGHDN and FVKESK. This CDR3 is built from 17 residues. The ends were cut back, 5 bases at V and 4 bases at J, with 18 bases in the middle. The CDR3 nucleotides are TGTGCCAGCAGCTATCACGGGATGGGGGCCGGGGCCAACGTCCTGACTTTC. It yields the protein CASSYHGMGAGANVLTF. The variable domain in full, completed from reference TRBV14 and TRBJ2-6, reads EAGVTQFPSHSVIEKGQTVTLRCDPISGHDNLYWYRRVMGKEIKFLLHFVKESKQDESGMPNNRFLAERTGGTYSTLKVQPAELEDSGVYFCASSYHGMGAGANVLTFGAGSRLTVL.

This chain uses TRBV5-1 with TRBJ1-1, with 9 bases lining up with TRBD1. The CDR3 is 16 residues long. CDR1 and CDR2 (germline): SGHRS, YFSETQ. V lost 4 bases and J lost 0; bases outside the gene matches: 7. The CDR3, as DNA: TGCGCCAGCAGCCCTGACAGGGGGAGTCTGAACACTGAAGCTTTCTTT. Amino acids: CASSPDRGSLNTEAFF.

The chain links TRBV10-1 to TRBJ2-3, with TRBD2 matching 7 bases. Germline CDR1 is WNHNN and CDR2 is SYGVQD (reference sequence). J gave up 5 bases and V 8 bases, and 7 bases lay outside the gene matches. This CDR3 region has 13 residues. In DNA, the CDR3 is TGCGCCAGCGGGGAAGCGGGAAGAGATACGCAGTATTTT. As protein: CASGEAGRDTQYF.

V gene TRBV7-8 combines with J gene TRBJ2-3, with D tentatively TRBD1 (6 bases). The V end lost 3 bases, the J end lost 10 bases, and 17 bases lay between the germline ends. The CDR3 sequence is 14 residues long. Germline loops: CDR1 SGHVS, CDR2 FQNEAQ. In nucleotides, the CDR3 is TGTGCCAGCAGCTTGGGGGCTCTAGAGGGTGCGCAGTATTTT. It is translated as CASSLGALEGAQYF.

This chain links TRBV30 with TRBJ2-7, with D possibly TRBD2 on 6 matching bases. V lost 1 base and J lost 7, with 11 bases in between. The CDR3 totals 12 residues. The V gene's germline CDR1 is GTSNPN and CDR2 SVGIG (reference sequence). The CDR3 DNA reads as TGTGCCTGGAGTGCCCGGGGGATTGAGCAGTACTTC. This translates into CAWSARGIEQYF.

The genes are TRBV21-1 and TRBJ2-2; TRBD2 is the table's D call and was not checked against the DNA. TRBV21-1 is termed a pseudogene. The CDR3 runs 17 residues. The CDR3 DNA sequence: TGTGCCAGCAGCAAATCTCCAGGTCCTCGGGGCACCGGGGAGCTGTTTTTT. It translates to CASSKSPGPRGTGELFF.

This clone was seen a single time. The chain links TRBV28 to TRBJ2-7; D perhaps matches TRBD1 (5 bases). Trimming shortened V by 4 bases and J by 3 bases, and 7 bases separated the two germline ends. From germline, CDR1 is MDHEN and CDR2 SYDVKM. CDR3 length equals 12 residues. The CDR3: CASSYRGYEQYF. CDR3 in DNA: TGTGCCAGCAGTTATAGGGGCTACGAGCAGTACTTC.

The genes are TRBV9 and TRBJ2-1; the D gene is possibly TRBD2 (6 bases). Germline V CDR1 and CDR2: SGDLS, YYNGEE. The CDR3 contains 19 residues. V was shortened by 0 bases and J by 1 base, with 20 bases between the two germline ends. CDR3 protein: CASSVGAWLALTSYNEQFF. The CDR3 nucleotides are TGTGCCAGCAGCGTAGGAGCGTGGCTAGCGCTTACTTCCTACAATGAGCAGTTCTTC.

This chain uses TRBV2 with TRBJ1-3; D is possibly TRBD1 (6 bases). Deletions cut 7 bases from V and 0 bases from J, with 10 bases between. CDR3 size: 14 residues. Per the germline V gene, CDR1 is SNHLY and CDR2 is FYNNEI. As DNA, the CDR3 is TGTGCCAGCACCTGGGGGGCCTCTGGAAACACCATATATTTT. It codes for CASTWGASGNTIYF.

V usage is TRBV30 and J usage is TRBJ2-3, with D tentatively TRBD2 (5 bases). The CDR3 sequence is 13 residues long. Germline loops: CDR1 GTSNPN, CDR2 SVGIG (reference sequence). Trimming took 4 bases from V and 4 from J, leaving 12 bases between them. In nucleotides, the CDR3 is TGTGCCTGGAAGGTGGGAGTACCAGATACGCAGTATTTT. This translates into CAWKVGVPDTQYF.

The chain recombines TRBV5-1 with TRBJ2-3; 9 bases are a match to TRBD2. V lost 0 bases and J lost 0; bases outside the gene matches: 5. CDR3 length: 17 residues. Germline V CDR1 and CDR2: SGHRS, YFSETQ. The CDR3 protein is CASSLGAGGPSTDTQYF. The CDR3 DNA sequence: TGCGCCAGCAGCTTGGGAGCGGGGGGACCGAGCACAGATACGCAGTATTTT.

The J gene is TRBJ2-2, the V gene TRBV21-1; the table's D call, TRBD2, has no DNA check behind it. TRBV21-1 counts as a pseudogene. The CDR3 consists of 17 residues. Written as DNA, the CDR3 is TGTGCCAGCAGCGAGACGACTAGCGGCAAGGGGACCGGGGAGCTGTTTTTT. Residues: CASSETTSGKGTGELFF.

V and J are TRBV7-9 and TRBJ2-5; 9 bases match TRBD1. This CDR3 is built from 15 residues. Germline values: CDR1 SEHNR, CDR2 FQNEAQ (reference sequence). V was pared by 3 bases and J by 5 bases, with 7 bases of the junction left unmatched. The CDR3 region is CASSFHRGLGETQYF. In nucleotides, the CDR3 is TGTGCCAGCAGCTTTCACAGGGGGCTAGGGGAGACCCAGTACTTC. Variable domain in full (rest from reference TRBV7-9 and TRBJ2-5): DTGVSQNPRHKITKRGQNVTFRCDPISEHNRLYWYRQTLGQGPEFLTYFQNEAQLEKSRLLSDRFSAERPKGSFSTLEIQRTEQGDSAMYLCASSFHRGLGETQYFGPGTRLLVL.

This clone appeared a single time. The chain employs TRBV9 and TRBJ2-6; D is uncertain. CDR3 length: 17 amino acids. Germline CDR1 SGDLS, CDR2 YYNGEE. Trimming cost V 3 bases and J 2 bases, with 15 bases left between them. The CDR3 DNA reads as TGTGCCAGCAGCGAGGCGCGGAGAAGGGCTGGGGCCAACGTCCTGACTTTC. Protein product: CASSEARRRAGANVLTF.

This rearrangement joins TRBV10-1 to TRBJ2-1; 7 bases align to TRBD2. This CDR3 region has 11 residues. In germline, CDR1 is WNHNN, CDR2 SYGVQD (reference sequence). After removal of 2 bases from V and 15 bases from J, the junction contained 4 bases not matched to a gene. CDR3 protein: CASSEGGVRFF. The CDR3 nucleotides are TGCGCCAGCAGTGAGGGGGGGGTCCGGTTCTTC.

The chain joins TRBV4-1 to TRBJ2-1; D possibly matches TRBD1 or TRBD2 (5 bases each). Germline V gives CDR1 MGHRA, CDR2 YSYEKL. Trimming cost V 0 bases and J 2 bases, with 14 bases left between them. This CDR3 has 17 amino acids. The CDR3 spells CASSQDLGDPAYNEQFF. The CDR3 DNA is TGCGCCAGCAGCCAAGATCTGGGGGACCCAGCCTACAATGAGCAGTTCTTC.

The chain combines TRBV7-2 with TRBJ2-7; TRBD2 aligns across 7 bases. This CDR3 has 14 amino acids. The junction had 8 bases not matched to a gene; V was cut back by 5 bases and J by 4 bases. Germline-derived CDR1 and CDR2 are SGHTA and FQGNSA. The chain's CDR3 is CASSVTSGDYEQYF. In nucleotides, the CDR3 is TGTGCCAGCAGCGTTACGAGCGGGGATTACGAGCAGTACTTC.